A selection of T cell receptor beta chains follows, all from one sample in a study of cytomegalovirus exposure and HLA in healthy donors. The protocol was immunoSEQ multiplex PCR, while the TCRdb copy is restricted to in-frame clones and leaves out a portion. This table has about 140,000 clones, around three fifths appearing once. Sequencing was carried out using PBMCs. The receptors come from a male donor in good health and CMV-seronegative. CDR3s include the opening cysteine and the closing phenylalanine or tryptophan. Each record gives: CDR3 DNA, CDR3 protein, J gene, clone size, V gene, D gene. A D gene is named only where the DNA matches it firmly. The size field is filled for only some rows; it gives once, few, many or a size class.

TGTGCCAGCAGTTACTCCCAAACAGGGTGGAATTCACCCCTCCACTTT	CASSYSQTGWNSPLHF	TRBJ1-6	.	TRBV6-6	.
TGTGCCAGCAGTACAATTGGAGTGGGTGTAGCCAAAAACATTCAGTACTTC	CASSTIGVGVAKNIQYF	TRBJ2-4	.	TRBV2	.
TGTGCCAGCAGCTCAGTAGCGGGTATGGGCTACGAGCAGTACTTC	CASSSVAGMGYEQYF	TRBJ2-7	.	TRBV7-3	TRBD2
TGTGCCAGCAGCTTACCCCTGACAGGGGTAGCAGATACGCAGTATTTT	CASSLPLTGVADTQYF	TRBJ2-3	few	TRBV28	TRBD1
TGTGCCAGTAGCCCCCGGGGACAGGCCCCCTACGAGCAGTACTTC	CASSPRGQAPYEQYF	TRBJ2-7	.	TRBV19	TRBD1
TGTGCCAGTAGTATAGGGCCGGGATCGGGTCAGCCCCAGCATTTT	CASSIGPGSGQPQHF	TRBJ1-5	.	TRBV19	.
TGTGCCAGCAGCACTGACAGGGACGGCTATGGCTACACCTTC	CASSTDRDGYGYTF	TRBJ1-2	.	TRBV21-1	.
TGCGCCAGCAGCTTGGGACAGGACTACGAGCAGTACTTC	CASSLGQDYEQYF	TRBJ2-7	.	TRBV5-1	.
TGTGCCAGCAGCAAAAAGCGGGGGACGAACACCGGGGAGCTGTTTTTT	CASSKKRGTNTGELFF	TRBJ2-2	.	TRBV21-1	.
TGTGCCAGCAGCTTAGCGGGGGGGCCCTACAATGAGCAGTTCTTC	CASSLAGGPYNEQFF	TRBJ2-1	.	TRBV7-9	.
TGCGCCAGCAGCCAAGCGGGGTTTACAGATACGCAGTATTTT	CASSQAGFTDTQYF	TRBJ2-3	few	TRBV4-1	.
TGCGCCAGCAGGCCGGGACAGGGGACCGGGGAGCTGTTTTTT	CASRPGQGTGELFF	TRBJ2-2	.	TRBV10-1	TRBD1
TGTGCCAGCACGGTCTACCCAGGGAATGAGCAGTTCTTC	CASTVYPGNEQFF	TRBJ2-1	once	TRBV2	.
TGTGCCAGTAGTATAGGACAGGGAAGAATCCAGCCCCAGCATTTT	CASSIGQGRIQPQHF	TRBJ1-5	few	TRBV19	TRBD1
TGTGCCAGCAGTTACCGGGGACAGACGAACACTGAAGCTTTCTTT	CASSYRGQTNTEAFF	TRBJ1-1	few	TRBV6-5	TRBD1
TGTGCCAGCAGTTTATCCACGGCAGCGTTGAATTCACCCCTCCACTTT	CASSLSTAALNSPLHF	TRBJ1-6	once	TRBV27	.
TGCGCCAGCAGCTTTAGCGGCATAGAGACCCAGTACTTC	CASSFSGIETQYF	TRBJ2-5	.	TRBV5-1	.
TGCGCCAGCAGCCAAGGAGTGGTGGGTAAGACGGGGCAGTACTTC	CASSQGVVGKTGQYF	TRBJ2-5	.	TRBV4-1	.
TGTGCCAGTAGCTTAACAGGGGGCGGCAGTGGGGCCAACGTCCTGACTTTC	CASSLTGGGSGANVLTF	TRBJ2-6	.	TRBV19	TRBD1
TGTGCCAGCAGCTTAGGGGGGGGGAGTAGTAACACTGAAGCTTTCTTT	CASSLGGGSSNTEAFF	TRBJ1-1	few	TRBV7-6	.
TGTGCCAGCAGCCCCAGGCCCCCCTCTAGCGGGGGCCCAGATACGCAGTATTTT	CASSPRPPSSGGPDTQYF	TRBJ2-3	few	TRBV7-3	TRBD2
TGCGCCAGCAGCCTGTCCTCGTCTGTCGATGAGCAGTTCTTC	CASSLSSSVDEQFF	TRBJ2-1	.	TRBV4-3	.